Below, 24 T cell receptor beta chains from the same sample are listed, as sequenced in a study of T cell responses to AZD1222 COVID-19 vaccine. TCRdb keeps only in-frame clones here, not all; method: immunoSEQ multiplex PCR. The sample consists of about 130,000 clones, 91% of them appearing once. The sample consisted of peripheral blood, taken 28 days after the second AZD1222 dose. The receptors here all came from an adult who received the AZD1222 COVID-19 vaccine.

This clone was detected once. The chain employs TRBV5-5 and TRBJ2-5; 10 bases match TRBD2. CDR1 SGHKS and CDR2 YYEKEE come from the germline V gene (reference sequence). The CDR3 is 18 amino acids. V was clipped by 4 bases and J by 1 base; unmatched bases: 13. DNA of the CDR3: TGTGCCAGCAGCCGCGGGGGGCTAGCGGGAGAAATCCAAGAGACCCAGTACTTC. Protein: CASSRGGLAGEIQETQYF. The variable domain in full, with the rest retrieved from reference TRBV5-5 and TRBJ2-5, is DAGVTQSPTHLIKTRGQQVTLRCSPISGHKSVSWYQQVLGQGPQFIFQYYEKEERGRGNFPDRFSARQFPNYSSELNVNALLLGDSALYLCASSRGGLAGEIQETQYFGPGTRLLVL.

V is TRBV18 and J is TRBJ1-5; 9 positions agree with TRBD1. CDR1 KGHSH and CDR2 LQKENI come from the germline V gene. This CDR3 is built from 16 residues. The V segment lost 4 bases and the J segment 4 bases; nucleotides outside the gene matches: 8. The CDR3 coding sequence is TGTGCCAGCTCACTATACGGGACAGGGATGAATCAGCCCCAGCATTTT. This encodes CASSLYGTGMNQPQHF.

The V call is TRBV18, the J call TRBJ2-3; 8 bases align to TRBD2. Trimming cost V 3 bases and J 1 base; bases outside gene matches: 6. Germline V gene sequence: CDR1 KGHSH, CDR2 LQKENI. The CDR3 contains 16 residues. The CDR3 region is CASSPSSGYGTDTQYF. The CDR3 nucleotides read TGTGCCAGCTCACCGTCTAGCGGGTATGGCACAGATACGCAGTATTTT.

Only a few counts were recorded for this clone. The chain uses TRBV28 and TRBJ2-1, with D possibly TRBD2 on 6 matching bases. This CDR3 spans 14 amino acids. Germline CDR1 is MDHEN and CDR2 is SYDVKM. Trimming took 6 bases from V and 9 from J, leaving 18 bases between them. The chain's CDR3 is CASRIGGVRGEQFF. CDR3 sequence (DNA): TGTGCCAGCAGGATAGGCGGGGTACGAGGTGAGCAGTTCTTC.

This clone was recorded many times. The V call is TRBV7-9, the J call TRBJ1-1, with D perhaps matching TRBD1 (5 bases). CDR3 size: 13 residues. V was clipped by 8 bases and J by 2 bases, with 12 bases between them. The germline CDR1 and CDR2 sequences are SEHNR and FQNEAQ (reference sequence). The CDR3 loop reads CASAGGVNTEAFF. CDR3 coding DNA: TGTGCCAGCGCGGGGGGAGTTAACACTGAAGCTTTCTTT.

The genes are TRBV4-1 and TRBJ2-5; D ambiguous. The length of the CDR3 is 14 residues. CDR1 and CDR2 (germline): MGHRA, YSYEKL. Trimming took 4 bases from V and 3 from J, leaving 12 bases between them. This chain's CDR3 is CASSLQLGEETQYF. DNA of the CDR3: TGCGCCAGCAGCCTACAACTGGGTGAAGAGACCCAGTACTTC.

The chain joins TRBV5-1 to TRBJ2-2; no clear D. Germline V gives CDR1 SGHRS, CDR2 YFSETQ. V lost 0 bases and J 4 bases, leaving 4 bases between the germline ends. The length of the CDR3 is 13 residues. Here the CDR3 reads CASSLAGTGELFF. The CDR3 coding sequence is TGCGCCAGCAGCTTGGCCGGCACCGGGGAGCTGTTTTTT.

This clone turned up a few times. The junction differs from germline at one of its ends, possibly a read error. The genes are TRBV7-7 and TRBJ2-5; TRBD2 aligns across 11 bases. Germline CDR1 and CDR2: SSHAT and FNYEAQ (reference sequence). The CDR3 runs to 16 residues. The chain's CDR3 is CASSPSRLAGTETQYF. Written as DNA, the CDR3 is TGTGCTAGCAGCCCCTCCCGACTAGCGGGAACAGAGACCCAGTACTTC.

The CDR3 DNA reads as TGCGCCAGCAGCTTGTACGGCAGCGAGAATCAGCCCCAGCATTTT. It encodes CASSLYGSENQPQHF. The chain joins TRBV5-1 to TRBJ1-5; no clear D. Germline CDR1 reads SGHRS; CDR2 reads YFSETQ. CDR3 length equals 15 residues. The V end lost 1 base, the J end lost 4 bases, and 12 bases lay between the germline ends.

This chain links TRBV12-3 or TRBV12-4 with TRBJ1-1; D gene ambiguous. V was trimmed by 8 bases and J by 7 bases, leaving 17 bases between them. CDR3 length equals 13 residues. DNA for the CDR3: TGTGCCAGCGGGCGAGGAGGACTGATTGAAGCTTTCTTT. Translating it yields CASGRGGLIEAFF.

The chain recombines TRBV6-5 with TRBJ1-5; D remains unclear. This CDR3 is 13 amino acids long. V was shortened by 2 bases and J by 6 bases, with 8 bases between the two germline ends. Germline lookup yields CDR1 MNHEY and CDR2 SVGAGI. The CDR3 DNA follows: TGTGCCAGCAGTTACCAGGCTGGTCAGCCCCAGCATTTT. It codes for CASSYQAGQPQHF.

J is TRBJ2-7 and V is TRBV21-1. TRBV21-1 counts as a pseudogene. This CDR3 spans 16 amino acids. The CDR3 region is CASSSLRQEHSYEQYV. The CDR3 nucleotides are TGTGCCAGCAGCTCCCTACGGCAGGAGCATTCCTACGAGCAGTACGTC.

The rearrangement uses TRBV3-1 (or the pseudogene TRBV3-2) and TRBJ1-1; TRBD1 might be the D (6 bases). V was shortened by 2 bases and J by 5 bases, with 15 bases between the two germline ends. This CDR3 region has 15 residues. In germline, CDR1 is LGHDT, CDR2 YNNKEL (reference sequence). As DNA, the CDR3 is TGTGCCAGCAGCCAAAACTCCAGGGGTGGGACTGAAGCTTTCTTT. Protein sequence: CASSQNSRGGTEAFF.

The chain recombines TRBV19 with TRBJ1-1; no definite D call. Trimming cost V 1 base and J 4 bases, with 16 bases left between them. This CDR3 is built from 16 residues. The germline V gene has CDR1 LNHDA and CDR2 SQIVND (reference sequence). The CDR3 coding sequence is TGTGCCAGTAGTATAGTGCCTGGAGGTGGGAGCACTGAAGCTTTCTTT. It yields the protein CASSIVPGGGSTEAFF.

The CDR3 region has the DNA TGTGCCAGCAATCAGAGGGGTAGAAGGTACACTGAAGCTTTCTTT. Translating it yields CASNQRGRRYTEAFF. The chain recombines TRBV11-2 with TRBJ1-1; maybe TRBD1 (5 bases). CDR1 and CDR2 (germline): SGHAT, FQNNGV. V gave up 7 bases and J gave up 3 bases, with 18 bases separating them. This CDR3 is built from 15 residues.

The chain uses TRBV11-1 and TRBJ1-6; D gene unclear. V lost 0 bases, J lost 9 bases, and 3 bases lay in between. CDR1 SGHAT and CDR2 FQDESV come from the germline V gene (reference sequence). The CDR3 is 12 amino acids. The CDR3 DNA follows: TGTGCCAGCAGCTTAGCGGGTTCACCCCTCCACTTT. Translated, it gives CASSLAGSPLHF.

CDR3 residues: CAWQGTDRRAEAFF. The CDR3 bases are TGTGCCTGGCAAGGGACAGACCGACGGGCTGAAGCTTTCTTT. The rearrangement uses TRBV30 and TRBJ1-1; 7 bases are shared with TRBD1. The J segment lost 6 bases and the V segment lost 5 bases, leaving 12 bases of the junction unmatched. The CDR3 has 14 residues. In germline, CDR1 is GTSNPN, CDR2 SVGIG (reference sequence).

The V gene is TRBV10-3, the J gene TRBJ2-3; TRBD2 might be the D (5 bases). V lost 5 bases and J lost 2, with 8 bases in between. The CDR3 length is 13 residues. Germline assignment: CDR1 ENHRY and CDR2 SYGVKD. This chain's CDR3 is CAISWTDTDTQYF. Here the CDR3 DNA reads TGTGCCATCAGTTGGACTGACACAGATACGCAGTATTTT.

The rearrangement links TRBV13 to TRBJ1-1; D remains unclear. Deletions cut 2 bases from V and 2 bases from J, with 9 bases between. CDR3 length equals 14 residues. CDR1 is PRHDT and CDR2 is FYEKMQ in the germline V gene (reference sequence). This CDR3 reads CASSLKGANTEAFF. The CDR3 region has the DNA TGTGCCAGCAGCTTAAAGGGCGCCAACACTGAAGCTTTCTTT.

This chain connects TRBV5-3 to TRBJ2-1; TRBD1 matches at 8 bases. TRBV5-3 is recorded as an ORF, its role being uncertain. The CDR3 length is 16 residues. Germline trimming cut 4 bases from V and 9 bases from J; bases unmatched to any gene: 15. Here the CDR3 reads CARSTPFRTGNGEQFF. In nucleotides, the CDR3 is TGTGCCAGAAGCACACCCTTCAGGACAGGGAATGGTGAGCAGTTCTTC.

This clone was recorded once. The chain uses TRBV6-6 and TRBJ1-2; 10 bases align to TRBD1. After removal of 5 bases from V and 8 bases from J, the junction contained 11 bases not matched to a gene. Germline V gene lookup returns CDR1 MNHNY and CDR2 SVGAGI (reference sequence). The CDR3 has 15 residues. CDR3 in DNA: TGTGCCAGCAGTCCCCGGGCCGGGACAGGGGAGGGCTACACCTTC. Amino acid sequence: CASSPRAGTGEGYTF.

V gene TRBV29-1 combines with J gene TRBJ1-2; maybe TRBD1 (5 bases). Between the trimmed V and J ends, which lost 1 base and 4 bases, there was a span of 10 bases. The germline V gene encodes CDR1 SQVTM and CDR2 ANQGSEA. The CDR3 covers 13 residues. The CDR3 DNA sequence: TGCAGCGTTGAAGCGAGGGGAGGCTATGGCTACACCTTC. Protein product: CSVEARGGYGYTF.

The CDR3 nucleotides read TGTGCCAGCAGCCCCCGGGGGATTCTCGGAAACACCATATATTTT. It encodes CASSPRGILGNTIYF. This chain links TRBV7-9 with TRBJ1-3; possible D gene TRBD1, 5 bases. In germline, CDR1 is SEHNR, CDR2 FQNEAQ (reference sequence). V was clipped by 5 bases and J by 4 bases, with 15 bases between them. The CDR3 is 15 residues long.

The CDR3 DNA reads as TGTGCCAGCATCAGACAGGAAATGAACACTGAAGCTTTCTTT. As protein: CASIRQEMNTEAFF. The chain has TRBV6-6 and TRBJ1-1; TRBD1 might be the D (6 bases). This CDR3 is 14 amino acids long. V shed 7 bases and J shed 0 bases, with 12 bases lying between them. The V gene's germline CDR1 is MNHNY and CDR2 SVGAGI (reference sequence).